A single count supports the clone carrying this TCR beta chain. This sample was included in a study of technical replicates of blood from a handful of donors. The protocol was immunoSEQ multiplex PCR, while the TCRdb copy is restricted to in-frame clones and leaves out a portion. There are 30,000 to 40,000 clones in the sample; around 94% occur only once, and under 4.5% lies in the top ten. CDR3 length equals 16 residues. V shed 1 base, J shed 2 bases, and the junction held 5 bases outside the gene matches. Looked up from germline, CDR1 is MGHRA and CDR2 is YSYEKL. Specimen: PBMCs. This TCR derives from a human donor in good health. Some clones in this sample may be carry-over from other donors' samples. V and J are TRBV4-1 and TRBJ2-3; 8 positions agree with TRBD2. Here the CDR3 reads CASSQASGSTTDTQYF. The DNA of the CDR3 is TGCGCCAGCAGCCAAGCAAGCGGGAGTACCACAGATACGCAGTATTTT.